The rows below give T cell receptor beta chains drawn from one sample of a study of blood T cell repertoires in COVID-19. Sequencing used immunoSEQ multiplex PCR; TCRdb keeps in-frame clones, though not all of them. This repertoire shows 88,000 or so clones, approximately 90% found once; its top ten account for around 1.2%. The sequenced sample was PBMCs or T cells enriched from blood (not recorded which). The receptor set was obtained from a woman in her 50s with acute COVID-19. The CDR3 runs from the conserved cysteine through the conserved F or W. D genes are given only for firm matches. Size tells how often a clone was seen (once, few, many) or the class of an expanded clone, and some rows leave it out.

d_call,clone_size,v_call,j_call,cdr3_nt,cdr3_aa
.,.,TRBV30,TRBJ2-5,TGTGCCTGGACAGGGCGAGAGACCCAGTACTTC,CAWTGRETQYF
TRBD2,.,TRBV11-3,TRBJ2-5,TGTGCCAGCAGCACCCGGGGGGGGATTGCAGAGACCCAGTACTTC,CASSTRGGIAETQYF
TRBD1,.,TRBV27,TRBJ2-7,TGTGCCAGCAGTTTATCTTCAGGGACAGGGTTCTTCTCCGAGCAGTACTTC,CASSLSSGTGFFSEQYF
TRBD2,.,TRBV7-7,TRBJ2-3,TGTGCTAGCAGCGTGGGAGGGAGTGCAGATACGCAGTATTTT,CASSVGGSADTQYF
.,.,TRBV6-2/TRBV6-3,TRBJ2-7,TGTGCCAGCAGTTATACTAGCCACGAGCAGTACTTC,CASSYTSHEQYF
TRBD1,.,TRBV6-2/TRBV6-3,TRBJ2-7,TGTGCCAGCAGTCCACAGGGGTCTCCCTACGAGCAGTACTTC,CASSPQGSPYEQYF
.,once,TRBV6-4,TRBJ2-7,TGTGCCGGGGGCAGGGCCTACGAGCAGTACTTC,CAGGRAYEQYF
.,.,TRBV7-9,TRBJ2-5,TGTGCCAGCAGCTTAGCGAGTCGGGGGGCAGGAGAGACCCAGTACTTC,CASSLASRGAGETQYF
.,once,TRBV30,TRBJ2-5,TGTGCCTGGAGTAGCGGCCAAGAGACCCAGTACTTC,CAWSSGQETQYF
TRBD1,.,TRBV2,TRBJ2-7,TGTGCCAGCAAAGGACAGGTGATCCACGAGCAGTACTTC,CASKGQVIHEQYF
.,few,TRBV15,TRBJ2-7,TGTGCCACCAGCAGAGATGAGTGGTACGAGCAGTACTTC,CATSRDEWYEQYF
TRBD2,.,TRBV5-1,TRBJ2-2,TGCGCCAGCAGCTTAAACCTAGCGGGAGGGCTGAACACCGGGGAGCTGTTTTTT,CASSLNLAGGLNTGELFF
.,.,TRBV4-3,TRBJ1-6,TGCGCCAGCAGCCGTACAACAGGGCCAGGGGCTTCACCCCTCCACTTT,CASSRTTGPGASPLHF
.,.,TRBV29-1,TRBJ2-1,TGCAGCGTTGAAGAGGGGCATGAGCAGTTCTTC,CSVEEGHEQFF
.,once,TRBV5-4,TRBJ1-4,TGTGCCAGCAGCTTAGGGGCAGCAACTAATGAAAAACTGTTTTTT,CASSLGAATNEKLFF
.,.,TRBV10-2,TRBJ2-1,TGCGCCAGCAGGCTATATAATGAGGAGCAGTTCTTC,CASRLYNEEQFF
.,.,TRBV2,TRBJ1-1,TGTGCCAGCAGTGAACGCCTCGCAGGGGTGGGGACTGAAGCTTTCTTT,CASSERLAGVGTEAFF
.,.,TRBV11-2,TRBJ2-2,TGTGCCAGCAGTTCCCGGTCGGTCGGGGTTAACACCGGGGAGCTGTTTTTT,CASSSRSVGVNTGELFF
.,once,TRBV4-3,TRBJ1-2,TGCGCCAGCAGCCAAGCAGCTAACTATGGCTACACCTTC,CASSQAANYGYTF